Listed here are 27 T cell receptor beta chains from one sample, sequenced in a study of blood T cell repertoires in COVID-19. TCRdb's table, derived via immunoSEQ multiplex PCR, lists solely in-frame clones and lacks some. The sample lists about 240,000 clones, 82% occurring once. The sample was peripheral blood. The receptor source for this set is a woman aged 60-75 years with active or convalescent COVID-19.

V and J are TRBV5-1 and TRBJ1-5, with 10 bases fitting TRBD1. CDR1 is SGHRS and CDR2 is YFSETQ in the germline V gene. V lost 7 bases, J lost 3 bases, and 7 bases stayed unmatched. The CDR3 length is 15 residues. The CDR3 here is CASRSGTGVNQPQHF. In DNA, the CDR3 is TGCGCCAGCCGGTCCGGGACAGGGGTCAATCAGCCCCAGCATTTT.

The CDR3 spells CASSLPAYEQYF. Here the CDR3 DNA reads TGTGCCAGCAGCTTGCCTGCCTACGAGCAGTACTTC. The chain uses TRBV5-8 and TRBJ2-7; no clear D. V was trimmed by 1 base and J by 2 bases, leaving 4 bases between them. The V gene's germline CDR1 is SGHTS and CDR2 YDEGEE. The CDR3 loop spans 12 amino acids.

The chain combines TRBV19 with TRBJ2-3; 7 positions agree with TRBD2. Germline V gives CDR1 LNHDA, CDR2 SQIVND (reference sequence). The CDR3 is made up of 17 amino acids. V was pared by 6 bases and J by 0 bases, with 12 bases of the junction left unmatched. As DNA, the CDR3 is TGTGCCAGTAGCCCACGGGGTGGGGGGGGTAGCACAGATACGCAGTATTTT. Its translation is CASSPRGGGGSTDTQYF. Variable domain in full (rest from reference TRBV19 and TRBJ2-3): DGGITQSPKYLFRKEGQNVTLSCEQNLNHDAMYWYRQDPGQGLRLIYYSQIVNDFQKGDIAEGYSVSREKKESFPLTVTSAQKNPTAFYLCASSPRGGGGSTDTQYFGPGTRLTVL.

The CDR3 loop is CASSGVGGAANEQFF. The CDR3 DNA reads as TGTGCCAGCAGTGGGGTTGGGGGGGCCGCCAATGAGCAGTTCTTC. The V call is TRBV2, the J call TRBJ2-1, with D tentatively TRBD2 (7 bases). The CDR3 runs to 15 residues. CDR1 is SNHLY and CDR2 is FYNNEI in the germline V gene. V was trimmed by 4 bases and J by 6 bases, leaving 16 bases between them. Combining the CDR3 with reference TRBV2 and TRBJ2-1 gives the whole variable domain EPEVTQTPSHQVTQMGQEVILRCVPISNHLYFYWYRQILGQKVEFLVSFYNNEISEKSEIFDDQFSVERPDGSNFTLKIRSTKLEDSAMYFCASSGVGGAANEQFFGPGTRLTVL.

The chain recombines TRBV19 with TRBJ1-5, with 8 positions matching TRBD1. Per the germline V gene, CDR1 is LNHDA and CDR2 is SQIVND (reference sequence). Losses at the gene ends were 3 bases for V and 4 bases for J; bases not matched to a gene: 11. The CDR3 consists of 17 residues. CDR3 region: CASSIYLGTGGNQPQHF. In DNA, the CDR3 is TGTGCCAGTAGTATCTATCTCGGGACAGGCGGAAATCAGCCCCAGCATTTT.

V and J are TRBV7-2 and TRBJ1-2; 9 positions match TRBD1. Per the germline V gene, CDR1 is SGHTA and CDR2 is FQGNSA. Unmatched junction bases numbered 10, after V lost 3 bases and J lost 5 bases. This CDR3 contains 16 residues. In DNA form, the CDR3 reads TGTGCCAGCAGCTTCCTCGGGACAGGGAGCTCTTATGGCTACACCTTC. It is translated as CASSFLGTGSSYGYTF.

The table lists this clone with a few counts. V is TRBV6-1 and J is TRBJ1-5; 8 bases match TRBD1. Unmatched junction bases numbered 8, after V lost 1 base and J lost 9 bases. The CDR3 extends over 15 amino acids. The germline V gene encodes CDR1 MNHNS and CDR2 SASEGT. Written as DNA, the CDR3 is TGTGCCAGCAGTGAAGACCCGGACAGGGTCGGGCCCCAGCATTTT. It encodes CASSEDPDRVGPQHF.

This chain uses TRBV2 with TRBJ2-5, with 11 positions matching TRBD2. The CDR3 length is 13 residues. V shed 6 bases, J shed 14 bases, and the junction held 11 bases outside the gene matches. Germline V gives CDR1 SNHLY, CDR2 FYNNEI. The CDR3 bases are TGTGCCAGCAGCGAAATAGCGGGGGGGGCCCCCTACTTC. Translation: CASSEIAGGAPYF.

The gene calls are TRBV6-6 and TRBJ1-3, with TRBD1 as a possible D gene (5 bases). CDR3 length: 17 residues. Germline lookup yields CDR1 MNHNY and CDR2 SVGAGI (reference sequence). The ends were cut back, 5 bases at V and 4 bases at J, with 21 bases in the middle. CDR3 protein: CASSLWPGGGTGNTIYF. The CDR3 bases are TGTGCCAGCAGTCTATGGCCCGGCGGGGGAACCGGAAACACCATATATTTT.

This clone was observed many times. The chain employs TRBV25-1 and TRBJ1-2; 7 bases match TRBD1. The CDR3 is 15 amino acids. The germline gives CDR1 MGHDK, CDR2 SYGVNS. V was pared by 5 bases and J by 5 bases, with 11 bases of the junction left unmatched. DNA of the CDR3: TGTGCCAGCAGTCAAACAGGGGATTGGGGTTATGGCTACACCTTC. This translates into CASSQTGDWGYGYTF.

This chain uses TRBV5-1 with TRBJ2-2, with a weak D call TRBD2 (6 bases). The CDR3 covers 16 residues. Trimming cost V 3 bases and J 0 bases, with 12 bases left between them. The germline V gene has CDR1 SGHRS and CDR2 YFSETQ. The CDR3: CASSYSGTANTGELFF. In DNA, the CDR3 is TGCGCCAGCAGCTATTCCGGGACTGCGAACACCGGGGAGCTGTTTTTT. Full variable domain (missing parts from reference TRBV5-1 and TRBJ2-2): KAGVTQTPRYLIKTRGQQVTLSCSPISGHRSVSWYQQTPGQGLQFLFEYFSETQRNKGNFPGRFSGRQFSNSRSEMNVSTLELGDSALYLCASSYSGTANTGELFFGEGSRLTVL.

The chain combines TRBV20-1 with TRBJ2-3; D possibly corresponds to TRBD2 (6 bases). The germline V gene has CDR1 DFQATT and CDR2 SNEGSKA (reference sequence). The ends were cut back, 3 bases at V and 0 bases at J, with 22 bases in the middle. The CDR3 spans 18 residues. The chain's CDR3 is CSASSSFRGSTSTDTQYF. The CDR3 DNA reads TGCAGTGCTAGTAGTAGCTTTCGGGGGAGTACTAGCACAGATACGCAGTATTTT.

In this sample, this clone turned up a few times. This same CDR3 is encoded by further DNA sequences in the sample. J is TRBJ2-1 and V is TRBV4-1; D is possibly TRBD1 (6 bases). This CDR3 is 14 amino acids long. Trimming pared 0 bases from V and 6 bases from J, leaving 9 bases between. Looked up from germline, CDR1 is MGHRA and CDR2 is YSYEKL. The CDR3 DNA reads TGCGCCAGCAGCCAAGAGGGGACACGCAATGAGCAGTTCTTC. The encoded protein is CASSQEGTRNEQFF.

DNA for the CDR3: TGTGCCAGTATGGCCTTGGCAGGGGGCTATGGCTACACCTTC. Protein: CASMALAGGYGYTF. The chain uses TRBV19 and TRBJ1-2, with TRBD1 identical over 7 bases. CDR1 and CDR2 from the germline V gene are LNHDA and SQIVND (reference sequence). V gave up 7 bases and J gave up 4 bases; unmatched junction bases: 9. The CDR3 extends over 14 amino acids. Full variable domain (rest looked up from reference TRBV19 and TRBJ1-2): DGGITQSPKYLFRKEGQNVTLSCEQNLNHDAMYWYRQDPGQGLRLIYYSQIVNDFQKGDIAEGYSVSREKKESFPLTVTSAQKNPTAFYLCASMALAGGYGYTFGSGTRLTVV.

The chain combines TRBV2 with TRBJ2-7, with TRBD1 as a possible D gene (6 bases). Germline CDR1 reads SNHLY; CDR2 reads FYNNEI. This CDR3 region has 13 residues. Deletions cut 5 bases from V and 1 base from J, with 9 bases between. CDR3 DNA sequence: TGTGCCAGCAGTTCGGACAGATCCTACGAGCAGTACTTC. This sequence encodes CASSSDRSYEQYF.

CDR3 coding DNA: TGTGCCAGCAGCTCTGGACCGACAGGGGCCCTCTATGGCTACACCTTC. It translates to CASSSGPTGALYGYTF. The chain recombines TRBV5-4 with TRBJ1-2, with 8 bases aligning to TRBD1. Looked up from germline, CDR1 is SGHNT and CDR2 is YYREEE (reference sequence). After removal of 3 bases from V and 4 bases from J, the junction contained 11 bases not matched to a gene. The CDR3 has 16 residues.

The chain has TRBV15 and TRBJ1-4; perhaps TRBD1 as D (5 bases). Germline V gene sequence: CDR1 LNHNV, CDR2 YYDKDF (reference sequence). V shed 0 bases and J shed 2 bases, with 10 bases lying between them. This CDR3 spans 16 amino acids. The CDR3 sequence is CATSRDSGATNEKLFF. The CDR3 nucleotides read TGTGCCACCAGCAGAGATAGCGGGGCGACTAATGAAAAACTGTTTTTT.

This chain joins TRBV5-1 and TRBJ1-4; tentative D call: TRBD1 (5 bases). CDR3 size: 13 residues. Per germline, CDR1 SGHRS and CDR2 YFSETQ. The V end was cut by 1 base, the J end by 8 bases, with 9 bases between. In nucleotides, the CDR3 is TGCGCCAGCAGCTTGAATCGGGGGGAAAAACTGTTTTTT. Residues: CASSLNRGEKLFF.

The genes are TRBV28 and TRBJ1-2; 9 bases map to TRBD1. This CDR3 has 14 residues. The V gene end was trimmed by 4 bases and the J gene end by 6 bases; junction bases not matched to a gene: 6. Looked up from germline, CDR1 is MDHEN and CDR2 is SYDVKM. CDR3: CASSSEGQGHGYTF. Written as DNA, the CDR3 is TGTGCCAGCAGTTCCGAGGGACAGGGCCATGGCTACACCTTC.

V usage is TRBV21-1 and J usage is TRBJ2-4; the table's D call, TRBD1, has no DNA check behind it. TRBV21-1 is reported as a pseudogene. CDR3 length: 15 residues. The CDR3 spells CASSKEDSDCLIQYF. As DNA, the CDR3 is TGTGCCAGCAGCAAAGAAGACAGCGACTGTCTCATTCAGTACTTC.

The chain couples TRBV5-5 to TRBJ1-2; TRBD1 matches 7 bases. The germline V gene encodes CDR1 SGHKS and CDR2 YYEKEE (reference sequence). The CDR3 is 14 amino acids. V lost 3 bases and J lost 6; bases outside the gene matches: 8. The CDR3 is CASSSIQGFDGYTF. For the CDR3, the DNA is TGTGCCAGCAGCTCCATACAGGGGTTTGATGGCTACACCTTC.

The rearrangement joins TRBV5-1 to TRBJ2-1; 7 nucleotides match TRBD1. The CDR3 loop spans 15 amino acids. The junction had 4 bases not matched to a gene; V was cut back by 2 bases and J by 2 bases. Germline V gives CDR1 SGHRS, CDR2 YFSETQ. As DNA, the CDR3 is TGCGCCAGCAGCTTTTCGCAGGGGGCCTACAATGAGCAGTTCTTC. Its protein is CASSFSQGAYNEQFF.

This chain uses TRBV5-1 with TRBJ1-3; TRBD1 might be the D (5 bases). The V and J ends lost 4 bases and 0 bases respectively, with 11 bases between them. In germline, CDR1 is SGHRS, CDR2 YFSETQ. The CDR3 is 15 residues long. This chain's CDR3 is CASSPDSYSGNTIYF. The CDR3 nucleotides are TGCGCCAGCAGCCCCGACAGTTACTCTGGAAACACCATATATTTT.

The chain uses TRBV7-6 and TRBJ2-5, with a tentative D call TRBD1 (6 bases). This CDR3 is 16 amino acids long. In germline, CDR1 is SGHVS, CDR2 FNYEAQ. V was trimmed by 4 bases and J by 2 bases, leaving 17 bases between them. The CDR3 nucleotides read TGTGCCAGCAGCTCCCGCGAAGGACAGCCACAAGAGACCCAGTACTTC. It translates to CASSSREGQPQETQYF.

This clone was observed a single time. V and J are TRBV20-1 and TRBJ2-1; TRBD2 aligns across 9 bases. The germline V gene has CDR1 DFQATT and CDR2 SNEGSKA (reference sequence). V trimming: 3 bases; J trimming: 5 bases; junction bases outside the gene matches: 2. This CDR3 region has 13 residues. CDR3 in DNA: TGCAGTGCTAGTAGCGGGGGAGACAATGAGCAGTTCTTC. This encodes CSASSGGDNEQFF.

CDR3: CASSIRGPETQYF. In DNA, the CDR3 is TGTGCCAGCAGTATCAGGGGGCCGGAGACCCAGTACTTC. This chain uses TRBV12-3 or TRBV12-4 with TRBJ2-5, with TRBD1 matching over 8 bases. Losses at the gene ends were 5 bases for V and 5 bases for J; bases not matched to a gene: 4. The CDR3 covers 13 residues.

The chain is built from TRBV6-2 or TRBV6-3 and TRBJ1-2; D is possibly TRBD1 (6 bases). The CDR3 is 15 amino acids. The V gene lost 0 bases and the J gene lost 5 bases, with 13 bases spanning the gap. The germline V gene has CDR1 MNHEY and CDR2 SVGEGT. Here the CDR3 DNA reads TGTGCCAGCAGTTACTCAGGCAGGGGTGGATATGGCTACACCTTC. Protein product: CASSYSGRGGYGYTF.